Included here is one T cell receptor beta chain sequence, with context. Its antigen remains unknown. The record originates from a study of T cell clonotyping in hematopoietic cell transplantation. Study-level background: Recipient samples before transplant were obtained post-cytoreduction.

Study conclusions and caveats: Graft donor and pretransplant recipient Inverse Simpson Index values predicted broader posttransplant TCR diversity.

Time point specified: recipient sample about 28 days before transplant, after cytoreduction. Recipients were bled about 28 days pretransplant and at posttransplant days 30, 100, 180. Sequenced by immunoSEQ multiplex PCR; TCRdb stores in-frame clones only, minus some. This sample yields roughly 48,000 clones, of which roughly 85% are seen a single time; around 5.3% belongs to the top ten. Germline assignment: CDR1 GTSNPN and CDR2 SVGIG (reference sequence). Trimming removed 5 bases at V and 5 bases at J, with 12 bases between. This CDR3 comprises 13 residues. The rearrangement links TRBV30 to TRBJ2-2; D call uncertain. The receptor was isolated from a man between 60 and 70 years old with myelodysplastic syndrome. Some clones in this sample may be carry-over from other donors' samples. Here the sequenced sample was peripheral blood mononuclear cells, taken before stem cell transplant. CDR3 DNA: TGTGCCTGGGACTTCCTGAGGACCGGGGAGCTGTTTTTT. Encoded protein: CAWDFLRTGELFF. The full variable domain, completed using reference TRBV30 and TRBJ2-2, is SQTIHQWPATLVQPVGSPLSLECTVEGTSNPNLYWYRQAAGRGLQLLFYSVGIGQISSEVPQNLSASRPQDRQFILSSKKLLLSDSGFYLCAWDFLRTGELFFGEGSRLTVL.